Below are 14 T cell receptor beta chains sequenced from a single sample in a study of a mutant IDH1 vaccine in newly diagnosed glioma listed by TCRdb under 2021. Sample time point, as interpreted from the label and publication: week 47, end of study. Every vaccine dose consisted of 300 ug of a 20-mer mutant IDH1 peptide in Montanide, administered subcutaneously together with topical imiquimod. Libraries were made using the immunoSEQ multiplex PCR assay. Held by TCRdb, this immuneACCESS table contains in-frame sequences only and omits some clones. Under half of the omission traces to an unresolved V gene where checked; the cause of the rest is unknown. This sample gives tens of thousands of clones in total; 82% of them show up just once. The top ten hold around 20% of the sample. Their antigen targets remain unknown. Sequencing used PBMCs, obtained from a glioma patient whose treatment included an IDH1 peptide vaccine. The receptors shown here come from a young man with glioma. Some clones in this sample may be carry-over from other donors' samples.

There are a few counts of this clone. This chain links TRBV5-6 with TRBJ1-1, with D tentatively TRBD1 (5 bases). With 4 bases removed from V and 3 bases from J, the gap between germline ends came to 13 bases. Germline loops: CDR1 SGHDT, CDR2 YYEEEE. This CDR3 region has 14 residues. CDR3 loop: CASSIWGRDTEAFF. In DNA, the CDR3 is TGTGCCAGCAGCATATGGGGACGGGACACTGAAGCTTTCTTT. Supplemented by reference TRBV5-6 and TRBJ1-1, the full variable domain reads DAGVTQSPTHLIKTRGQQVTLRCSPKSGHDTVSWYQQALGQGPQFIFQYYEEEERQRGNFPDRFSGHQFPNYSSELNVNALLLGDSALYLCASSIWGRDTEAFFGQGTRLTVV.

V gene TRBV6-5 combines with J gene TRBJ1-5; perhaps TRBD1 as D (5 bases). Germline V gene sequence: CDR1 MNHEY, CDR2 SVGAGI. Trimming removed 6 bases at V and 6 bases at J, with 18 bases between. The CDR3 is 15 amino acids. For the CDR3, the DNA is TGTGCCAGCAGCCAGACGGGGCAGGCGGGTCAGCCCCAGCATTTT. It translates to CASSQTGQAGQPQHF.

The chain has TRBV15 and TRBJ1-5; TRBD1 matches at 8 bases. Per germline, CDR1 LNHNV and CDR2 YYDKDF (reference sequence). The length of the CDR3 is 14 residues. V lost 6 bases to trimming and J lost 4 bases; unmatched junction nucleotides: 5. The CDR3 bases are TGTGCCACCAGTCCCGACAGGGGAAATCAGCCCCAGCATTTT. Translation gives CATSPDRGNQPQHF.

The chain carries TRBV9 and TRBJ2-5; no firm D call. Gene TRBJ2-7 matches the end of the DNA better, so the J call may be wrong. CDR1 is SGDLS, CDR2 YYNGEE, per germline. This CDR3 has 14 residues. The CDR3 DNA reads TGTGCCAGCAGCGTAGCTGGGGATAACTACGAGCAGTACTTC. Translating gives CASSVAGDNYEQYF.

The gene calls are TRBV7-2 and TRBJ1-2; D remains unclear. This CDR3 is built from 15 residues. CDR1 and CDR2 (germline): SGHTA, FQGNSA. The V end lost 1 base, the J end lost 4 bases, and 13 bases lay between the germline ends. CDR3 protein: CASSLVTVSSYGYTF. The CDR3, as DNA: TGTGCCAGCAGCTTAGTCACTGTGTCTTCCTATGGCTACACCTTC.

V and J are TRBV2 and TRBJ2-5, with 9 bases lining up with TRBD1. Germline V gene lookup returns CDR1 SNHLY and CDR2 FYNNEI. J lost 5 bases, V lost 6 bases, and 4 bases had no gene match. The CDR3 is made up of 13 amino acids. CDR3 region: CASRSGTGETQYF. Here the CDR3 DNA reads TGTGCCAGCAGATCCGGGACAGGGGAGACCCAGTACTTC. Combining the CDR3 with reference TRBV2 and TRBJ2-5 gives the whole variable domain EPEVTQTPSHQVTQMGQEVILRCVPISNHLYFYWYRQILGQKVEFLVSFYNNEISEKSEIFDDQFSVERPDGSNFTLKIRSTKLEDSAMYFCASRSGTGETQYFGPGTRLLVL.

In the case of this clone: The junction departs from the called germline gene at one end, perhaps through a read error. V and J are TRBV6-6 and TRBJ2-7; no firm D call. The CDR3 covers 11 residues. Germline values: CDR1 MNHNY, CDR2 SVGAGI (reference sequence). The CDR3 DNA sequence: TGTGCCAGCAGTTACTCCCACGAGCAGTACTTC. Protein: CASSYSHEQYF.

This chain links TRBV29-1 with TRBJ1-2, with TRBD1 as a possible D gene (5 bases). The V end lost 1 base, the J end lost 4 bases, and 19 bases lay between the germline ends. The CDR3 is made up of 16 amino acids. Germline V gives CDR1 SQVTM, CDR2 ANQGSEA. CDR3: CSVEARDPPPSYGYTF. CDR3 nucleotides: TGCAGCGTTGAAGCCCGGGACCCTCCTCCTAGCTATGGCTACACCTTC.

The V call is TRBV9, the J call TRBJ2-7; possibly TRBD1 for D (5 bases). Deletions cut 4 bases from V and 3 bases from J, with 17 bases between. Germline V lookup: CDR1 SGDLS, CDR2 YYNGEE. The length of the CDR3 is 15 residues. The CDR3 reads CASSPSTGPIYEQYF. The CDR3 nucleotides read TGTGCCAGCAGCCCCAGCACAGGCCCCATCTACGAGCAGTACTTC.

This clone was seen once. This rearrangement joins TRBV7-9 to TRBJ2-3, with TRBD2 matching over 9 bases. CDR1 is SEHNR and CDR2 is FQNEAQ in the germline V gene (reference sequence). The CDR3 contains 14 residues. Trimming took 6 bases from V and 6 from J; bases not matched to a gene: 7. The CDR3 spells CASRVSGRGDTQYF. The CDR3 DNA reads TGTGCCAGCAGGGTTAGCGGGAGAGGGGATACGCAGTATTTT.

The chain has TRBV14 and TRBJ2-1, with 7 bases that match TRBD2. V lost 0 bases, J lost 16 bases, and 9 bases stayed unmatched. The CDR3 has 13 amino acids. Germline assignment: CDR1 SGHDN and CDR2 FVKESK. CDR3 loop: CASSQELRGVVFF. The DNA of the CDR3 is TGTGCCAGCAGCCAAGAATTACGGGGGGTGGTTTTCTTC. Combining the CDR3 with reference TRBV14 and TRBJ2-1 gives the whole variable domain EAGVTQFPSHSVIEKGQTVTLRCDPISGHDNLYWYRRVMGKEIKFLLHFVKESKQDESGMPNNRFLAERTGGTYSTLKVQPAELEDSGVYFCASSQELRGVVFFGPGTRLTVL.

The rearrangement uses TRBV10-2 and TRBJ1-2; 8 bases map to TRBD1. The junction had 6 bases not matched to a gene; V was cut back by 6 bases and J by 6 bases. CDR3 length equals 13 residues. The germline V gene has CDR1 WSHSY and CDR2 SAAADI. The CDR3 sequence: CASRPGQGNGYTF. The CDR3 nucleotides are TGCGCCAGCAGACCCGGACAGGGAAATGGCTACACCTTC.

The genes are TRBV7-6 and TRBJ2-7; 9 nucleotides agree with TRBD1. From germline, CDR1 is SGHVS and CDR2 FNYEAQ. This CDR3 contains 15 residues. Trimming cost V 1 base and J 7 bases; bases outside gene matches: 8. The CDR3 reads CASSLGGQGLREQYF. CDR3 DNA: TGTGCCAGCAGCTTAGGGGGACAGGGTTTGCGGGAGCAGTACTTC. Filled out from reference TRBV7-6 and TRBJ2-7, the complete variable domain reads GAGVSQSPRYKVTKRGQDVALRCDPISGHVSLYWYRQALGQGPEFLTYFNYEAQQDKSGLPNDRFSAERPEGSISTLTIQRTEQRDSAMYRCASSLGGQGLREQYFGPGTRLTVT.

J is TRBJ1-5 and V is TRBV9; TRBD1 might be the D (6 bases). This CDR3 is 15 amino acids long. V was clipped by 0 bases and J by 7 bases, with 14 bases between them. Germline loops: CDR1 SGDLS, CDR2 YYNGEE. CDR3 protein: CASSVEWGAGQPQHF. The CDR3, as DNA: TGTGCCAGCAGCGTAGAATGGGGGGCAGGCCAGCCCCAGCATTTT.